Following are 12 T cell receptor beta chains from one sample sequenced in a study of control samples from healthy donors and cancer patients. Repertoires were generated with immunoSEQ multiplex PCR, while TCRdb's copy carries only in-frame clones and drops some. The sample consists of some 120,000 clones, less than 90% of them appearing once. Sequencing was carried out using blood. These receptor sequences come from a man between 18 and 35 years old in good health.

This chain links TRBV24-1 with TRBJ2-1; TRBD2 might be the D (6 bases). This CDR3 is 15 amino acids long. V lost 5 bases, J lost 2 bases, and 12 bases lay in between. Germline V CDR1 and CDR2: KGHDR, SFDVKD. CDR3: CATSGRGSAYNEQFF. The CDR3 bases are TGTGCCACCAGTGGTCGGGGGAGTGCCTACAATGAGCAGTTCTTC.

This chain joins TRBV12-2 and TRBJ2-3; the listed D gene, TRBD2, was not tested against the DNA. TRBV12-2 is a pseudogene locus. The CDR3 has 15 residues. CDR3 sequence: CASRFPGGMTDTQYF. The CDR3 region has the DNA TGTGCAAGTCGCTTTCCGGGGGGCATGACAGATACGCAGTATTTT.

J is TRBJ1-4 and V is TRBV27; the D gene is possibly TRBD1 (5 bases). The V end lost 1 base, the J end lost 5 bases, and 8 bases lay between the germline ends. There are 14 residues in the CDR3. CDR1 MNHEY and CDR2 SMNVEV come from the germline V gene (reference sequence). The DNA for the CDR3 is TGTGCCAGCAGTTTATTGGGGGTAAATGAAAAACTGTTTTTT. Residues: CASSLLGVNEKLFF.

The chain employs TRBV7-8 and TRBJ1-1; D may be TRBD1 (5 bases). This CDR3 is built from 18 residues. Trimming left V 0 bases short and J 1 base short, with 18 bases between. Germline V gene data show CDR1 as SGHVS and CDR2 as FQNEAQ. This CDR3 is CASSLAYRRRHPNTEAFF. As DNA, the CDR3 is TGTGCCAGCAGCTTAGCCTACAGGCGGAGACATCCGAACACTGAAGCTTTCTTT.

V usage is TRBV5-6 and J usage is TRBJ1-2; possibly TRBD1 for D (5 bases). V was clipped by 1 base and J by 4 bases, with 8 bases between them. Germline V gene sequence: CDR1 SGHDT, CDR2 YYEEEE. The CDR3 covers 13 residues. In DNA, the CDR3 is TGTGCCAGCAGCTTGCGGGGGTTCTATGGCTACACCTTC. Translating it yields CASSLRGFYGYTF.

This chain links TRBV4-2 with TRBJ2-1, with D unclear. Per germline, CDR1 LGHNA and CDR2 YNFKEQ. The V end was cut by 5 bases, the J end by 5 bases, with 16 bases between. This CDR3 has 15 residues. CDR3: CASSAETTKDNEQFF. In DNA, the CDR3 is TGTGCCAGCAGCGCCGAAACCACAAAAGACAATGAGCAGTTCTTC.

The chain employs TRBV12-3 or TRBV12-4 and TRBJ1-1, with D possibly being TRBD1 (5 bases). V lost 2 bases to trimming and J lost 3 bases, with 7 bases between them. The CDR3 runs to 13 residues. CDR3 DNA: TGTGCCAGCAGTTTAACAGGATACACTGAAGCTTTCTTT. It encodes CASSLTGYTEAFF.

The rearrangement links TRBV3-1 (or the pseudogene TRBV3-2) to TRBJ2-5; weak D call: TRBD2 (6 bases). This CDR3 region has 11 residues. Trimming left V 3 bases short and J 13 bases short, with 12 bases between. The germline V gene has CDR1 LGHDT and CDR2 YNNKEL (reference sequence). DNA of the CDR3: TGTGCCAGCAGCCAGGGGAGGTGGCGGTACTTC. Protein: CASSQGRWRYF.

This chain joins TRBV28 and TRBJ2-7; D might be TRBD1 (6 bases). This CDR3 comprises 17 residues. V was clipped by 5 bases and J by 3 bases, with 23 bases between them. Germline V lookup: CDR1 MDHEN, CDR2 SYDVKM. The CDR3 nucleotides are TGTGCCAGCAGTCCTCTCCTGCGGACAGACTCTATCTACGAGCAGTACTTC. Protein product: CASSPLLRTDSIYEQYF.

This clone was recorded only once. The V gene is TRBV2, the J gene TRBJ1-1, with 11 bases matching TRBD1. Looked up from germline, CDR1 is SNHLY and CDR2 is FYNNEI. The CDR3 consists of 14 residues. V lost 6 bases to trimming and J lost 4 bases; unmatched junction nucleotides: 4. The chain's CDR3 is CASSGDRGTTEAFF. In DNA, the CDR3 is TGTGCCAGCAGCGGGGACAGGGGGACCACTGAAGCTTTCTTT.

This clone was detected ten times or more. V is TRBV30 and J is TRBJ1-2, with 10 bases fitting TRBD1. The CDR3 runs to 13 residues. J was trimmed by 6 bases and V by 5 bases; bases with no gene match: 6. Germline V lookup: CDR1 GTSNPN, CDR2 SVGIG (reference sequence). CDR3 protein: CAWETGGFDGYTF. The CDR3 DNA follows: TGTGCCTGGGAGACAGGGGGCTTCGATGGCTACACCTTC.

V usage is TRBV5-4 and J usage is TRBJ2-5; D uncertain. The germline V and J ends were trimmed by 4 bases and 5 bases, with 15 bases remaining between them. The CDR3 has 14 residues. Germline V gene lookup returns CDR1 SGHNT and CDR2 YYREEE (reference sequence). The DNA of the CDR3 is TGTGCCAGCAGCCAAGGGCAAGACCGGGAGACCCAGTACTTC. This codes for CASSQGQDRETQYF. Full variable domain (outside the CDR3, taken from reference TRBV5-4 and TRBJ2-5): ETGVTQSPTHLIKTRGQQVTLRCSSQSGHNTVSWYQQALGQGPQFIFQYYREEENGRGNFPPRFSGLQFPNYSSELNVNALELDDSALYLCASSQGQDRETQYFGPGTRLLVL.